These T cell receptor beta chains were read from a single sample in a study of T cells expressing NK-cell markers. Following a re-call of the 5' RACE reads, TCRdb has one entry per CDR3 protein and lacks DNA. Its table lists about 460,000 distinct CDR3 sequences. Sample: blood T cells: a sorted CD56 or NKG2C T cell subset, CD4+ or CD8+ T cells, or bulk PBMC T cells (not recorded which). These receptors were taken from a woman in her forties or fifties in good health. The CDR3 runs from the conserved cysteine through the conserved F or W. The order of the fields is J gene, V gene, CDR3 protein.

J gene: TRBJ2-2; V gene: TRBV27; CDR3 protein: CASSPRRLVNTGELFF
J gene: TRBJ2-6; V gene: TRBV9; CDR3 protein: CASSVDTRTASGANVLTF
J gene: TRBJ2-1; V gene: TRBV6-6; CDR3 protein: CASSYTGGPRNEQFF
J gene: TRBJ2-1; V gene: TRBV4-1; CDR3 protein: CASSQATGTPNNEQFF
J gene: TRBJ2-7; V gene: TRBV6-5; CDR3 protein: CASSYREGVWGYF
J gene: TRBJ1-3; V gene: TRBV5-1; CDR3 protein: CASSQGPPPGNTIYF
J gene: TRBJ2-1; V gene: TRBV11-3; CDR3 protein: CASSLDPAGSDEQFF
J gene: TRBJ2-1; V gene: TRBV7-2; CDR3 protein: CASSLVGGGGTPTYNEQFF
J gene: TRBJ2-7; V gene: TRBV9; CDR3 protein: CASSLPRPGETRSYEQYF
J gene: TRBJ1-6; V gene: TRBV27; CDR3 protein: CAARGPGVNSPLHF
J gene: TRBJ2-5; V gene: TRBV12-3/TRBV12-4; CDR3 protein: CASRPRGLETQYF